These T cell receptor beta chains were read from a single sample in a study of cytomegalovirus exposure and HLA in healthy donors. Assay used: immunoSEQ multiplex PCR; TCRdb lists only in-frame clones, some missing. The data contain 220,000 or so clones, 70% to 85% of them singletons. The sequenced sample was PBMCs. All receptors come from a man aged 45 to 65 in good health and CMV-seronegative. Both conserved end residues are part of each CDR3. The D gene is left open where the match is weak. Size is stated for part of the rows, as once, few or many counts, or as a class when the clone is expanded.

j_call v_call d_call clone_size cdr3_length cdr3_nt cdr3_aa
TRBJ1-6 TRBV5-1 . . 13 TGCGCCAGCAGCTCCAGGGTGGATTCACCCCTCCACTTT CASSSRVDSPLHF
TRBJ1-2 TRBV30 TRBD1 once 15 TGTGCCTGGAGGCGTGACAGGGCTACTAACTATGGCTACACCTTC CAWRRDRATNYGYTF
TRBJ1-2 TRBV28 . . 15 TGTGCCAGCAGTTTGGGTCAGGGAGGAAGTCGAGGCTACACCTTC CASSLGQGGSRGYTF
TRBJ1-1 TRBV27 . few 15 TGTGCCAGCAGTTTATACCTAACCACTAACACTGAAGCTTTCTTT CASSLYLTTNTEAFF
TRBJ2-7 TRBV29-1 . . 14 TGCAGCGTTGATAGGGGCGGGACGGCCTACGAGCAGTACTTC CSVDRGGTAYEQYF
TRBJ2-7 TRBV5-1 . . 11 TGCGCCAGCAGCTTTTACTACGAGCAGTACTTC CASSFYYEQYF
TRBJ1-3 TRBV6-5 . . 13 TGTGCCAGCAGTTCGACAGTTGGAAACACCATATATTTT CASSSTVGNTIYF
TRBJ1-1 TRBV7-8 . . 15 TGTGCCAGCAGCTTACTCGACAGGACGAACACTGAAGCTTTCTTT CASSLLDRTNTEAFF
TRBJ1-2 TRBV11-2 TRBD1 . 13 TGTGCCAGCAGCTTACGGGACAGGTCCCCCTACACCTTC CASSLRDRSPYTF
TRBJ2-7 TRBV4-2 TRBD2 . 16 TGTGCCAGCAGCCAAGAGTCTAGCGGGAGACCTTACGAGCAGTACTTC CASSQESSGRPYEQYF
TRBJ2-1 TRBV7-2 . . 14 TGTGCCAGCACCACACCTACCGGGAGCTATGAGCAGTTCTTC CASTTPTGSYEQFF
TRBJ2-2 TRBV28 TRBD2 . 19 TGTGCCAGCAGTCCCCTCCCCATGACTAGCGGGAGAAACACCGGGGAGCTGTTTTTT CASSPLPMTSGRNTGELFF
TRBJ2-7 TRBV7-9 . . 14 TGTGCCAGCTCCTTGGGGGGGGCACTAATCGAGCAGTACTTC CASSLGGALIEQYF
TRBJ2-7 TRBV2 . few 13 TGTGCCAGCAGTCGGGACACCACCTACGAGCAGTACTTC CASSRDTTYEQYF
TRBJ1-3 TRBV29-1 TRBD1 . 14 TGCAGCGTGGCAGGGGGCTCGAGAGGAAACACCATATATTTT CSVAGGSRGNTIYF
TRBJ1-2 TRBV28 TRBD1 . 13 TGTGCCAGCAGGATTACAGGGGACTATGGCTACACCTTC CASRITGDYGYTF
TRBJ1-2 TRBV5-6 TRBD1 few 15 TGTGCCAGCAGCTTGGTAGACAGGGAGGACTATGGCTACACCTTC CASSLVDREDYGYTF
TRBJ2-4 TRBV30 TRBD2 once 16 TGTGCCTGGAGTTTTCCTAGCGGCCTAGCCAAAAACATTCAGTACTTC CAWSFPSGLAKNIQYF
TRBJ1-1 TRBV28 . . 14 TGTGCCAGCAGTTTACAGGCCGTAAATGATGAAGCTTTCTTT CASSLQAVNDEAFF